Listed below are T cell receptor beta chains from one sample, sequenced in a study of a mutant IDH1 vaccine in newly diagnosed glioma. These TCRs' antigens remain unknown. Generated by immunoSEQ multiplex PCR, the TCRdb table keeps only in-frame clones and is missing some. This repertoire shows some 47,000 clones, 81% found once; its top ten account for approximately 4.7%. Sequencing used PBMCs, obtained from a glioma patient whose treatment included an IDH1 peptide vaccine. The receptors come from a woman between 40 and 55 years old with glioma. Some clones in this sample may be carry-over from other donors' samples. Each CDR3 is given with its conserved first and last residue. The D gene is left open where the match is weak. Part of the rows lack a size; the others show once, few, many or a class for expanded clones.

D,V,J,size,DNA,CDR3
-,TRBV5-4,TRBJ1-3,-,TGTGCCAGCAGCTTGAGCAGGGTCTCAGGAAACACCATATATTTT,CASSLSRVSGNTIYF
-,TRBV4-1,TRBJ2-7,-,TGCGCCAGCAGCCAAGATCTGGGGGGAATCGAGCAGTACTTC,CASSQDLGGIEQYF
-,TRBV6-6,TRBJ1-1,few,TGTGCCAGCAGTAACACTGAAGCTTTCTTT,CASSNTEAFF
-,TRBV5-6,TRBJ2-6,-,TGTGCCAGCAGCTTTACGGTGACTTCTGGGGCCAACGTCCTGACTTTC,CASSFTVTSGANVLTF
-,TRBV5-1,TRBJ2-7,-,TGCGCCAGCAGCTTGGGACTGAGCTCCTACGAGCAGTACTTC,CASSLGLSSYEQYF
-,TRBV7-2,TRBJ2-7,-,TGTGCCAGCAGCCCTGGGAGCTACGAGCAGTACTTC,CASSPGSYEQYF
TRBD1,TRBV7-2,TRBJ1-4,-,TGTGCCAGCAGCTTGGGACAGGGGGCTCAGAAACTGTTTTTT,CASSLGQGAQKLFF
TRBD2,TRBV7-3,TRBJ2-5,-,TGTGCCAGCAGCTTAACCGGGGTAGCGGGGTGGGAGACCCAGTACTTC,CASSLTGVAGWETQYF
TRBD2,TRBV4-3,TRBJ2-1,-,TGCGCCAGCAGCCAAGAGCAGGTGGCGGGGGACAATGAGCAGTTCTTC,CASSQEQVAGDNEQFF
-,TRBV7-3,TRBJ2-2,once,TGTGCCAGCAGCTTCACTCATTCCGGGGAGCTGTTTTTT,CASSFTHSGELFF
TRBD1,TRBV9,TRBJ2-1,-,TGTGCCAGCACTAGACAGGGGGCGACGTTTGAGCAGTTCTTC,CASTRQGATFEQFF
-,TRBV29-1,TRBJ2-5,-,TGCAGCGTCGTCGTTGAAGGCTATGCGGAGACCCAGTACTTC,CSVVVEGYAETQYF
-,TRBV7-9,TRBJ1-2,-,TGTGCCAGCAACCTTGGGAACTATGGCTACACCTTC,CASNLGNYGYTF
-,TRBV5-1,TRBJ1-5,-,TGCGCCAGCAGATGGGACGAATCTCAGCCCCAGCATTTT,CASRWDESQPQHF
TRBD1,TRBV19,TRBJ1-4,few,TGTGCCACCTCTCTACCGGGACAGGGAAACGAAAAACTGTTTTTT,CATSLPGQGNEKLFF
-,TRBV29-1,TRBJ2-1,-,TGCAGCGTTGCAGGCCGAGGCGGCGGTCAGCAGTTCTTC,CSVAGRGGGQQFF
TRBD1,TRBV7-9,TRBJ2-7,-,TGTGCCAGCAGCTTAGAGGGGACAGGGGATTTCTACGAGCAGTACTTC,CASSLEGTGDFYEQYF
-,TRBV7-7,TRBJ2-3,-,TGTGCTAGCAGCGACGCGGGATTAACAGATACGCAGTATTTT,CASSDAGLTDTQYF
TRBD1,TRBV5-4,TRBJ1-2,once,TGTGCCAGCAGCCTACAAGGACAGGAGATCTATGGCTACACCTTC,CASSLQGQEIYGYTF
-,TRBV9,TRBJ2-1,once,TGTGCCAGCAGCGTAGGAGACTCCTACAATGAGCAGTTCTTC,CASSVGDSYNEQFF
TRBD1,TRBV7-9,TRBJ1-4,-,TGTGCCAGCAGCTCCAAGGGGGCGCTGGAAGAAAAACTGTTTTTT,CASSSKGALEEKLFF
TRBD1,TRBV25-1,TRBJ2-5,few,TGTGCCAGCGGACCGGGACAGGGGGCAGCCGGGACCCAGTACTTC,CASGPGQGAAGTQYF
-,TRBV2,TRBJ2-2,few,TGTGCCAGCGGCAAGGAGCTGTTTTTT,CASGKELFF
-,TRBV28,TRBJ1-4,-,TGTGCCAGCAACACACGGGCAAAAGGAGAAAAACTGTTTTTT,CASNTRAKGEKLFF
-,TRBV19,TRBJ2-1,few,TGTGCCAGTACTTCCTTAGAGAGAAATTACAATGAGCAGTTCTTC,CASTSLERNYNEQFF
-,TRBV28,TRBJ2-7,-,TGTGCCAGCAGTTTACTTCCCAACTACGGGCAGTACTTC,CASSLLPNYGQYF
-,TRBV5-1,TRBJ1-1,-,TGCGCCAGCAGCTATAGTACAGGGTTGGGAACTGAAGCTTTCTTT,CASSYSTGLGTEAFF
-,TRBV20-1,TRBJ2-7,-,TGCAGTGCTAGAGAGGCCTACGAGCAGTACTTC,CSAREAYEQYF
TRBD2,TRBV4-3,TRBJ2-2,-,TGCGCCAGCAGCCGGGGACTAGCGTCCACCGGGGAGCTGTTTTTT,CASSRGLASTGELFF
-,TRBV19,TRBJ2-2,-,TGTGCCAGTAGTTCGCTAAAGGTGGGGAGGAACACCGGGGAGCTGTTTTTT,CASSSLKVGRNTGELFF
TRBD1,TRBV6-5,TRBJ2-5,-,TGTGCCATGGGACAGGGGGAGACCCAGTACTTC,CAMGQGETQYF
-,TRBV10-3,TRBJ2-7,-,TGTGCCATCAGAGAGGACAGCCTAAGCTACGAGCAGTACTTC,CAIREDSLSYEQYF
-,TRBV5-1,TRBJ1-4,once,TGCGCCAGCAGCCCCCCCGGGACCGGTCATGAAAAACTGTTTTTT,CASSPPGTGHEKLFF
-,TRBV19,TRBJ1-2,-,TGTGCCAGTAGTGAGAGACAGGAACGCCCCAACTATGGCTACACCTTC,CASSERQERPNYGYTF
-,TRBV18,TRBJ1-2,few,TGTGCCAGCTCAACAGGGAGCGACTATGGCTACACCTTC,CASSTGSDYGYTF
TRBD2,TRBV6-1,TRBJ2-5,-,TGTGCCAGCGGGCACGCTAGCGGGGGAGAGACCCAGTACTTC,CASGHASGGETQYF
-,TRBV6-5,TRBJ1-2,-,TGTGCCAGCAGTTACGGTTTAGGGGACGGCTACACCTTC,CASSYGLGDGYTF
-,TRBV9,TRBJ2-2,-,TGTGCCAGCAGCCAGACAGCGAACACCGGGGAGCTGTTTTTT,CASSQTANTGELFF
-,TRBV5-6,TRBJ1-2,once,TGTGCCAGCAGCTTGGGAGCTCAAGGGCGCTATGGCTACACCTTC,CASSLGAQGRYGYTF
-,TRBV2,TRBJ1-5,-,TGTGCCAGCAGTCGGGGCAGCAAATTGGAGCCCCAGCATTTT,CASSRGSKLEPQHF
-,TRBV4-2,TRBJ1-5,-,TGTGCCAGCAGGCTGACAGAACCCAATCAGCCCCAGCATTTT,CASRLTEPNQPQHF
TRBD1,TRBV28,TRBJ2-7,-,TGTGCCAGCAGACCAGATCGAGGGGACAGATTATACGAGCAGTACTTC,CASRPDRGDRLYEQYF
-,TRBV5-1,TRBJ1-1,-,TGCGCCAGCTACCCGGGAGGGGCGAACACTGAAGCTTTCTTT,CASYPGGANTEAFF
-,TRBV4-3,TRBJ1-2,-,TGCGCCAGCAGCCAAGAAGACTATGGCTACACCTTC,CASSQEDYGYTF
-,TRBV19,TRBJ2-7,-,TGTGCCAGTAGTGTCAGCCGTCGGGGGGAGCAGTACTTC,CASSVSRRGEQYF
-,TRBV15,TRBJ2-2,-,TGTGCCACCAGCAGGATGGGCTCCGGCACCGGGGAGCTGTTTTTT,CATSRMGSGTGELFF
-,TRBV19,TRBJ1-3,-,TGTGCCAGTAGTCCGTCACAGGGCCGCTCTGGAAACACCATATATTTT,CASSPSQGRSGNTIYF
-,TRBV4-1,TRBJ2-7,-,TGCGCCAGCAGCCAGCCCCGGGCCTTTGTGATCGAGGAGCAGTACTTC,CASSQPRAFVIEEQYF
-,TRBV7-9,TRBJ1-1,few,TGTGCCAGCAGCTTAGATTGGGTCCAGGGTGGAAGCACTGAAGCTTTCTTT,CASSLDWVQGGSTEAFF
-,TRBV15,TRBJ1-1,-,TGTGCCACCAGCAGAGATGTATGGGAGGACACTGAAGCTTTCTTT,CATSRDVWEDTEAFF
-,TRBV25-1,TRBJ1-3,-,TGTGCCAGCAGTGGCGCTGGGGCAGCTTACTCTGGAAACACCATATATTTT,CASSGAGAAYSGNTIYF
-,TRBV2,TRBJ2-7,-,TGTGCCAGCAGTGAAGCAGGGCTTACCTACGAGCAGTACTTC,CASSEAGLTYEQYF
-,TRBV5-1,TRBJ2-7,-,TGCGCCAGCAGCTTGAACGGATTTTACGAGCAGTACTTC,CASSLNGFYEQYF
-,TRBV5-6,TRBJ2-7,-,TGTGCCAGCAGCTCCCGAGGGGGGGACACTCAGGCCTACGAGCAGTACTTC,CASSSRGGDTQAYEQYF
-,TRBV4-3,TRBJ2-1,-,TGCGCCAGCAGCAGGGACTACAATGAGCAGTTCTTC,CASSRDYNEQFF